The 27 T cell receptor beta chains below all came from one sample that was sequenced in a study of identifying expanded T cells in peripheral blood. Sequencing used immunoSEQ multiplex PCR; TCRdb keeps in-frame clones, though not all of them. Of about 90,000 clones listed, approximately 86% are singletons. Sequenced input: blood. These TCRs come from a person between 18 and 75 years old in good health.

The chain is built from TRBV11-2 and TRBJ2-2, with D tentatively TRBD2 (5 bases). Per the germline V gene, CDR1 is SGHAT and CDR2 is FQNNGV. There are 16 residues in the CDR3. V lost 10 bases, J lost 1 base, and 19 bases lay in between. This chain's CDR3 is CANSETGGLNTGELFF. The CDR3 nucleotides read TGTGCCAACTCTGAAACGGGCGGGTTGAACACCGGGGAGCTGTTTTTT.

The CDR3 DNA follows: TGTGCCAGCAGCTTAGCGACGACTAGATCCGAGCAGTACTTC. Translating it yields CASSLATTRSEQYF. The chain has TRBV7-2 and TRBJ2-7; D possibly corresponds to TRBD2 (6 bases). The CDR3 runs 14 residues. The germline gives CDR1 SGHTA, CDR2 FQGNSA. The V end lost 0 bases, the J end lost 6 bases, and 12 bases lay between the germline ends.

The J gene is TRBJ2-2, the V gene TRBV2; D not resolved. The CDR3 totals 13 residues. V lost 4 bases and J lost 5, with 8 bases in between. CDR1 and CDR2 (germline): SNHLY, FYNNEI. The CDR3 bases are TGTGCCAGCAGTGTTGAAGGGACCGGGGAGCTGTTTTTT. Its translation: CASSVEGTGELFF.

This clone was detected once. V is TRBV30 and J is TRBJ1-6; D is ambiguous. CDR3 length: 13 amino acids. V gave up 2 bases and J gave up 13 bases, with 15 bases separating them. In germline, CDR1 is GTSNPN, CDR2 SVGIG (reference sequence). This chain's CDR3 is CAWSPSTGLPLHF. CDR3 sequence (DNA): TGTGCCTGGAGTCCCTCGACGGGTTTGCCCCTCCACTTT. The variable domain in full, with the rest retrieved from reference TRBV30 and TRBJ1-6, is SQTIHQWPATLVQPVGSPLSLECTVEGTSNPNLYWYRQAAGRGLQLLFYSVGIGQISSEVPQNLSASRPQDRQFILSSKKLLLSDSGFYLCAWSPSTGLPLHFGNGTRLTVT.

This chain links TRBV11-2 with TRBJ1-5, with 9 bases lining up with TRBD1. The trim removed 5 bases at V and 5 bases at J, leaving 7 bases unmatched. Germline CDR1 SGHAT, CDR2 FQNNGV. The CDR3 sequence is 15 residues long. For the CDR3, the DNA is TGTGCCAGCAGCCTGGGACAGGGTGATCATCAGCCCCAGCATTTT. This encodes CASSLGQGDHQPQHF.

The V call is TRBV2, the J call TRBJ1-1; D unclear. The ends were cut back, 2 bases at V and 1 base at J, with 8 bases in the middle. Looked up from germline, CDR1 is SNHLY and CDR2 is FYNNEI. CDR3 length: 14 residues. Here the CDR3 reads CASSERVKNTEAFF. CDR3 nucleotide sequence: TGTGCCAGCAGTGAAAGAGTTAAGAACACTGAAGCTTTCTTT.

This clone was seen a handful of times. The chain is built from TRBV5-6 and TRBJ1-2; D remains unclear. The CDR3 has 11 amino acids. CDR1 and CDR2 (germline): SGHDT, YYEEEE. The ends were cut back, 0 bases at V and 5 bases at J, with 2 bases in the middle. In DNA, the CDR3 is TGTGCCAGCAGCTTGGGGTATGGCTACACCTTC. It yields the protein CASSLGYGYTF.

This clone was seen just once. V and J are TRBV6-5 and TRBJ1-1; tentative D call: TRBD1 (6 bases). Germline CDR1 MNHEY, CDR2 SVGAGI. CDR3 length: 14 residues. Trimming took 8 bases from V and 5 from J, leaving 18 bases between them. The chain's CDR3 is CASGGRGSGTEAFF. DNA of the CDR3: TGTGCCAGCGGGGGCCGGGGATCGGGTACTGAAGCTTTCTTT.

The V and J genes are TRBV10-3 and TRBJ1-2; 8 bases match TRBD1. CDR3 size: 13 residues. With 11 bases clipped from V and 8 bases from J, the junction kept 13 bases outside the gene matches. Germline V gene data show CDR1 as ENHRY and CDR2 as SYGVKD. The CDR3 reads CASREDRVLGYTF. As DNA, the CDR3 is TGTGCCTCGCGTGAGGACAGGGTACTGGGCTACACCTTC.

This clone has only one observation. The genes are TRBV29-1 and TRBJ2-7; TRBD2 matches 7 bases. The V gene's germline CDR1 is SQVTM and CDR2 ANQGSEA. The CDR3 spans 11 residues. The CDR3 sequence is CSHGRGDEQYF. The CDR3 region has the DNA TGCAGTCATGGTCGGGGGGACGAGCAGTACTTC.

The V and J genes are TRBV2 and TRBJ2-2; D gene uncertain. CDR3 length: 16 amino acids. The germline V and J ends were trimmed by 6 bases and 4 bases, with 18 bases remaining between them. From germline, CDR1 is SNHLY and CDR2 FYNNEI. This CDR3 reads CASRSGGARVTGELFF. The CDR3 nucleotides are TGTGCCAGCAGGTCCGGCGGCGCTCGAGTCACCGGGGAGCTGTTTTTT.

The chain combines TRBV19 with TRBJ1-2; tentatively, D is TRBD1 (6 bases). The V end was cut by 2 bases, the J end by 6 bases, with 16 bases between. The CDR3 is 15 residues long. In germline, CDR1 is LNHDA, CDR2 SQIVND (reference sequence). Here the CDR3 DNA reads TGTGCCAGTAGTATACAGGGGAAAGGAGCGCATGGCTACACCTTC. Its protein is CASSIQGKGAHGYTF.

This clone was detected a few times. The chain links TRBV30 to TRBJ1-2; D not resolved. In germline, CDR1 is GTSNPN, CDR2 SVGIG (reference sequence). Trimming left V 4 bases short and J 5 bases short, with 17 bases between. The CDR3 extends over 14 amino acids. Here the CDR3 DNA reads TGTGCCTGGACTCCGGACCCTGTCGGGTATGGCTACACCTTC. Amino acids: CAWTPDPVGYGYTF.

The CDR3 is CASSLETDPGFGLGAFF. The CDR3 nucleotides read TGTGCCAGCAGCTTAGAGACGGACCCAGGGTTTGGGCTGGGAGCTTTCTTT. The gene calls are TRBV11-2 and TRBJ1-1; the D gene is possibly TRBD1 (5 bases). The CDR3 runs 17 residues. Germline lookup yields CDR1 SGHAT and CDR2 FQNNGV. Between the trimmed V and J ends, which lost 0 bases and 10 bases, there was a span of 24 bases.

The chain carries TRBV5-1 and TRBJ1-1, with a weak D call TRBD1 (5 bases). The germline CDR1 and CDR2 sequences are SGHRS and YFSETQ. V shed 2 bases and J shed 3 bases, with 23 bases lying between them. The CDR3 runs 18 residues. CDR3 amino acids: CASSFQGSAFRVDTEAFF. As DNA, the CDR3 is TGCGCCAGCAGCTTTCAGGGATCGGCCTTTCGTGTGGACACTGAAGCTTTCTTT.

The CDR3 loop reads CASSLEGSSFQETQYF. CDR3 sequence (DNA): TGCGCCAGCAGCTTAGAGGGGTCCTCTTTCCAAGAGACCCAGTACTTC. The gene calls are TRBV5-1 and TRBJ2-5; D assignment may be TRBD1 or TRBD2 (5 bases each). The V and J ends lost 2 bases and 1 base respectively, with 15 bases between them. This CDR3 spans 16 amino acids. The germline gives CDR1 SGHRS, CDR2 YFSETQ.

The chain uses TRBV5-1 and TRBJ1-2; D possibly corresponds to TRBD1 (5 bases). The ends were cut back, 4 bases at V and 8 bases at J, with 21 bases in the middle. The CDR3 totals 15 residues. Germline loops: CDR1 SGHRS, CDR2 YFSETQ. CDR3 sequence: CASSPTGQGSGGYTF. In DNA, the CDR3 is TGCGCCAGCAGCCCTACGGGGCAGGGAAGTGGCGGCTACACCTTC.

The chain has TRBV6-1 and TRBJ2-5; unclear D gene. V was pared by 7 bases and J by 1 base, with 13 bases between. The CDR3 is 14 residues long. Germline V gives CDR1 MNHNS, CDR2 SASEGT. CDR3 nucleotide sequence: TGTGCCAGCACCACCGCAGGTGGCCAAGAGACCCAGTACTTC. The encoded protein is CASTTAGGQETQYF.

This rearrangement joins TRBV4-1 to TRBJ2-3; possibly TRBD2 for D (6 bases). The CDR3 has 16 amino acids. V was trimmed by 1 base and J by 4 bases, leaving 15 bases between them. Germline CDR1 MGHRA, CDR2 YSYEKL. This chain's CDR3 is CASSQARGKLSDTQYF. Written as DNA, the CDR3 is TGCGCCAGCAGCCAAGCCCGGGGGAAGTTATCAGATACGCAGTATTTT.

This chain joins TRBV13 and TRBJ2-1, with 12 bases matching TRBD2. The CDR3 consists of 15 residues. V lost 5 bases and J lost 6; bases outside the gene matches: 5. CDR1 and CDR2 (germline): PRHDT, FYEKMQ (reference sequence). The CDR3 region is CASSVGLAGTNEQFF. The CDR3 nucleotides are TGTGCCAGCAGCGTCGGACTAGCGGGAACCAATGAGCAGTTCTTC.

The DNA for the CDR3 is TGTGCCAGCAGCCAATCGGACGCCCGGGGCTCACCCCTCCACTTT. Encoded protein: CASSQSDARGSPLHF. V gene TRBV7-9 combines with J gene TRBJ1-6, with D perhaps TRBD1 (5 bases). Germline values: CDR1 SEHNR, CDR2 FQNEAQ (reference sequence). This CDR3 spans 15 amino acids. V gave up 5 bases and J gave up 10 bases, with 18 bases separating them.

The chain uses TRBV19 and TRBJ1-2, with a possible D match to TRBD1 (6 bases). Trimming cost V 7 bases and J 8 bases, with 23 bases left between them. This CDR3 has 15 amino acids. From germline, CDR1 is LNHDA and CDR2 SQIVND (reference sequence). CDR3 coding DNA: TGTGCCAGTAAGGGGGAATCTCTCACGGCCAGCGGCTACACCTTC. It translates to CASKGESLTASGYTF. Variable domain in full (rest from reference TRBV19 and TRBJ1-2): DGGITQSPKYLFRKEGQNVTLSCEQNLNHDAMYWYRQDPGQGLRLIYYSQIVNDFQKGDIAEGYSVSREKKESFPLTVTSAQKNPTAFYLCASKGESLTASGYTFGSGTRLTVV.

V gene TRBV30 combines with J gene TRBJ2-1; D ambiguous. Germline CDR1 and CDR2: GTSNPN and SVGIG (reference sequence). This CDR3 region has 13 residues. The germline V and J ends were trimmed by 4 bases and 8 bases, with 15 bases remaining between them. CDR3 region: CAWKTDRAYEQFF. The CDR3 DNA is TGTGCCTGGAAAACCGACCGGGCATATGAGCAGTTCTTC.

CDR3 DNA sequence: TGTGCCTGGAGTTTGAAAGATACGCAGTATTTT. Its translation: CAWSLKDTQYF. The chain recombines TRBV30 with TRBJ2-3, with unresolved D. The V gene lost 2 bases and the J gene lost 5 bases, with 5 bases spanning the gap. The CDR3 runs 11 residues. Per germline, CDR1 GTSNPN and CDR2 SVGIG (reference sequence).

V is TRBV2 and J is TRBJ1-2; D may be TRBD1 (6 bases). The V gene lost 6 bases and the J gene lost 4 bases, with 15 bases spanning the gap. The length of the CDR3 is 14 residues. The germline V gene has CDR1 SNHLY and CDR2 FYNNEI. The CDR3 nucleotides read TGTGCCAGCAGCGCTGAGGACAGCCTCTATGGCTACACCTTC. As protein: CASSAEDSLYGYTF.

The chain links TRBV10-1 to TRBJ2-3, with D unclear. Germline-derived CDR1 and CDR2 are WNHNN and SYGVQD (reference sequence). The CDR3 consists of 12 residues. Trimming removed 7 bases at V and 7 bases at J, with 12 bases between. CDR3 amino acids: CASKAALHTQYF. The CDR3 nucleotides are TGCGCCAGCAAGGCAGCCCTCCATACGCAGTATTTT.

This clone was recorded a few times. The gene calls are TRBV6-5 and TRBJ2-7, with TRBD1 matching over 10 bases. The CDR3 totals 13 residues. V shed 4 bases, J shed 3 bases, and the junction held 0 bases outside the gene matches. CDR1 MNHEY and CDR2 SVGAGI come from the germline V gene. CDR3 sequence reads: CASSWTGGYEQYF. CDR3 nucleotide sequence: TGTGCCAGCAGTTGGACAGGGGGCTACGAGCAGTACTTC.